This T cell receptor beta chain was recovered during a study of naive and memory T cell subsets. Findings and caveats of the study: TCR abundance followed a power law differing between naive and memory subsets.

Concerning this clonotype itself: Its antigen is as yet unknown.

Germline-derived CDR1 and CDR2 are SGHAT and FQNNGV. V lost 3 bases and J lost 6; bases outside the gene matches: 8. The CDR3 sequence is 15 residues long. Both TRBC1 and TRBC2 were covered by a beta constant-region primer of two equimolar oligonucleotides. Four rounds of PCR amplified the ligated cDNA using nested alpha and beta constant-region primers plus SP2. Each CDR3 protein is one row after TCRdb ran MiXCR on the UMI-ligation and nested PCR reads. The table lists about 120,000 distinct CDR3 sequences, 36% of them singletons. This sequence joins TRBV11-2 and TRBJ2-7; 10 bases agree with TRBD2. This sequence originates from a human donor in good health. The sample comprised central memory CD4+ T cells from blood. CDR3 sequence reads: CASSFGLAEGGEQYF. Written as DNA, the CDR3 is TGTGCCAGCAGCTTCGGACTAGCGGAGGGAGGCGAGCAGTACTTC.